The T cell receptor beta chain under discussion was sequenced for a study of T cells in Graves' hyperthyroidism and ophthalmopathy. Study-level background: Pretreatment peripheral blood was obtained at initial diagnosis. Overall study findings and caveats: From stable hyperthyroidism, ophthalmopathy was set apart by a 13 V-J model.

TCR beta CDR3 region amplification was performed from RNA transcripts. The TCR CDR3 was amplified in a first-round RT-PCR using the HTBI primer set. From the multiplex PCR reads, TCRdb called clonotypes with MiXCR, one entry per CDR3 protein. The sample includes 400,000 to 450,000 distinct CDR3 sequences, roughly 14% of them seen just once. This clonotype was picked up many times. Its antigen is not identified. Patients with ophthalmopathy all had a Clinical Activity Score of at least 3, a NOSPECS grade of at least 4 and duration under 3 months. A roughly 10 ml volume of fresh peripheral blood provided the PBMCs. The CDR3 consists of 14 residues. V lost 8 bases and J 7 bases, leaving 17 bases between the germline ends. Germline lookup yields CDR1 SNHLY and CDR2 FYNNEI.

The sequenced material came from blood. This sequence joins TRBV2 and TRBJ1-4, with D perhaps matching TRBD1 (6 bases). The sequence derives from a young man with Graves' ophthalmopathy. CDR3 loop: CASAKQGLGEKLFF. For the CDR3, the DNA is TGTGCCAGCGCGAAACAGGGCCTGGGTGAAAAACTGTTTTTT.